This T cell receptor beta chain originates from a study of blood T cell repertoires in COVID-19. As for the study in general: T cells, B-cell-depleted T cells, or PBMCs supplied cDNA or gDNA.

This clone appeared once. In the original workflow: Amplification with reference gene primers provided the estimates of nucleated cell counts. Repertoires were generated with immunoSEQ multiplex PCR, while TCRdb's copy carries only in-frame clones and drops some. That table is the source of V, J and clone size, and D and trimming were worked out from the DNA. The data contain 650,000 to 800,000 clones, 70% to 90% of them singletons. Trimming took off 0 bases at V and 7 bases at J, with 9 bases between the two ends. The CDR3 contains 14 residues. Per germline, CDR1 LGHNA and CDR2 YNFKEQ. The clonotype originates from a woman aged 18 to 35 with acute or convalescent COVID-19. The chain has TRBV4-2 and TRBJ2-2; no clear D. Specimen: peripheral blood. The CDR3 nucleotides read TGTGCCAGCAGCCAAGAGCCTGAGTACGGGGAGCTGTTTTTT. Translation: CASSQEPEYGELFF.